This T cell receptor beta chain stems from a study of cytomegalovirus exposure and HLA in healthy donors. Remarks on this clone: Its antigen remains unknown.

Regarding the study as a whole: Diagnosis of cytomegalovirus status made by the classifier reportedly showed high specificity and sensitivity. Most TCR sequences were seen very rarely across donors, but some public TCRs occurred in many. In the 95 to 150 validation repertoires, under 95% of cluster scores exceeded 0, per a later analysis.

The donors were in the approximately 110-subject validation cohort; that cohort was separate from the roughly 680-subject first cohort. Germline lookup yields CDR1 SGDLS and CDR2 YYNGEE. Unmatched junction bases numbered 7, after V lost 0 bases and J lost 8 bases. The CDR3 has 15 residues. TCRdb's copy holds only in-frame clones and misses some; the assay was immunoSEQ multiplex PCR. The profile shows 130,000 or so clones, around 89% of them singletons. This receptor was identified in a woman in her twenties or thirties in good health and CMV-seropositive. The chain employs TRBV9 and TRBJ1-4, with 7 bases identical to TRBD1. The sample comprised PBMCs. CDR3 sequence reads: CASSVGGTVVEKLFF. The CDR3 DNA follows: TGTGCCAGCAGCGTAGGGGGGACAGTCGTCGAAAAACTGTTTTTT.